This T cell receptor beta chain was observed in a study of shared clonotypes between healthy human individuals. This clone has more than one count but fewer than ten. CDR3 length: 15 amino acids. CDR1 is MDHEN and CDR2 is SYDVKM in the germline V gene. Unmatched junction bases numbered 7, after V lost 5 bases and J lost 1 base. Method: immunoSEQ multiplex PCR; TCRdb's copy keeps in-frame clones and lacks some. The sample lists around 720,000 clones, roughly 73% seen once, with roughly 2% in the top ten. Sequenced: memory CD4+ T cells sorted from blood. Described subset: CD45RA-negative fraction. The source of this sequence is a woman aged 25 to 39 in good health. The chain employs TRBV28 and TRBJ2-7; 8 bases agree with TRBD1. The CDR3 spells CASSPRGTGSYEQYF. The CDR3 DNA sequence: TGTGCCAGCAGTCCAAGGGGGACAGGATCCTACGAGCAGTACTTC.